The 20 T cell receptor beta chains below come from one sample, sequenced in a study of cytomegalovirus exposure and HLA in healthy donors (dated by TCRdb to about 2017). Libraries came from the immunoSEQ multiplex PCR assay. A mixture of 60 forward primers for TCR Vbeta segments and 13 reverse primers for TCR Jbeta segments was used in the multiplex PCR. As stored in TCRdb, this immuneACCESS dataset retains in-frame rearrangements with V and J assigned. A fraction of the clones does not appear; measured against another copy, unresolved V genes explain less than half of the discrepancy, and the remainder lacks a known reason. For this sample the table gives under 200,000 clones, of which around 84% were detected only once. The leading ten clones occupy just over 3% of the sample. Sequencing input: PBMCs. The source of these receptors is a woman between 40 and 55 years old in good health and CMV-seronegative.

V gene TRBV7-8 combines with J gene TRBJ1-4, with 10 bases identical to TRBD1. The CDR3 has 15 residues. CDR1 and CDR2 (germline): SGHVS, FQNEAQ. Unmatched junction bases numbered 9, after V lost 5 bases and J lost 9 bases. In DNA form, the CDR3 reads TGTGCCAGCAGCCTTGGACAGGGGGGAGCAAAAAAACTGTTTTTT. Amino acids: CASSLGQGGAKKLFF.

This chain uses TRBV5-1 with TRBJ2-7; 7 bases agree with TRBD2. Germline V gives CDR1 SGHRS, CDR2 YFSETQ. The CDR3 runs 15 residues. The trim removed 0 bases at V and 1 base at J, leaving 4 bases unmatched. CDR3 sequence: CASSLASGLSYEQYF. The CDR3 DNA is TGCGCCAGCAGCTTGGCTAGCGGTCTTTCCTACGAGCAGTACTTC.

The rearrangement links TRBV6-1 to TRBJ2-7; 7 nucleotides match TRBD1. CDR1 is MNHNS and CDR2 is SASEGT in the germline V gene. The CDR3 length is 15 residues. The ends lost 7 bases at V and 0 bases at J; junction bases unmatched: 9. CDR3: CASTPGTVLSYEQYF. CDR3 in DNA: TGTGCCAGCACTCCCGGGACAGTACTCTCCTACGAGCAGTACTTC.

The V gene is TRBV27, the J gene TRBJ2-3; TRBD2 might be the D (6 bases). V shed 5 bases and J shed 5 bases, with 11 bases lying between them. The CDR3 contains 13 residues. Germline CDR1 reads MNHEY; CDR2 reads SMNVEV (reference sequence). This CDR3 reads CASSNNGGDTQYF. CDR3 in DNA: TGTGCCAGCAGTAACAACGGGGGAGATACGCAGTATTTT.

This sequence joins TRBV4-2 and TRBJ2-2; the match to TRBD2 covers 9 bases. V lost 4 bases, J lost 5 bases, and 8 bases stayed unmatched. The CDR3 is made up of 16 amino acids. CDR1 and CDR2 (germline): LGHNA, YNFKEQ. Here the CDR3 DNA reads TGTGCCAGCAGCCGGGGGGCGGGGGGGCTTACCGGGGAGCTGTTTTTT. Encoded protein: CASSRGAGGLTGELFF.

This clone came up once. The chain is built from TRBV5-1 and TRBJ2-4, with D maybe TRBD1 (6 bases). With 0 bases removed from V and 0 bases from J, the gap between germline ends came to 19 bases. Germline V CDR1 and CDR2: SGHRS, YFSETQ. CDR3 length: 19 residues. CDR3 sequence (DNA): TGCGCCAGCAGCTTGGTTGGGGCAGGGGCTTTCTCAGCCAAAAACATTCAGTACTTC. This codes for CASSLVGAGAFSAKNIQYF.

This sequence joins TRBV4-2 and TRBJ1-2; TRBD1 matches at 7 bases. This CDR3 has 14 amino acids. V trimming: 4 bases; J trimming: 4 bases; junction bases outside the gene matches: 6. The germline CDR1 and CDR2 sequences are LGHNA and YNFKEQ. This CDR3 reads CASSLTGEGYGYTF. CDR3 DNA sequence: TGTGCCAGCAGCCTTACAGGGGAAGGCTATGGCTACACCTTC.

This chain joins TRBV5-1 and TRBJ2-7; D perhaps matches TRBD2 (6 bases). V lost 0 bases to trimming and J lost 5 bases, with 12 bases between them. Germline CDR1 is SGHRS and CDR2 is YFSETQ. This CDR3 is 14 amino acids long. The CDR3 DNA reads TGCGCCAGCAGCTTGGATCGGCGGGGAGACGAGCAGTACTTC. It specifies CASSLDRRGDEQYF.

This chain uses TRBV2 with TRBJ2-1, with D maybe TRBD2 (6 bases). The CDR3 runs to 14 residues. Trimming removed 8 bases from V and 8 bases from J, with 19 bases in between. Per the germline V gene, CDR1 is SNHLY and CDR2 is FYNNEI. CDR3 nucleotide sequence: TGTGCCAGCCTCCGCGCGCCGCGGGGCTATGAGCAGTTCTTC. Amino acid sequence: CASLRAPRGYEQFF.

The chain recombines TRBV4-2 with TRBJ1-3, with TRBD1 as a possible D gene (6 bases). From germline, CDR1 is LGHNA and CDR2 YNFKEQ. This CDR3 has 16 amino acids. With 4 bases removed from V and 2 bases from J, the gap between germline ends came to 15 bases. CDR3 sequence reads: CASSPLGGGAGNTIYF. The CDR3 DNA follows: TGTGCCAGCAGCCCCCTGGGAGGGGGAGCTGGAAACACCATATATTTT.

The rearrangement joins TRBV2 to TRBJ2-4; a weak D match, TRBD1 (5 bases). Germline CDR1 is SNHLY and CDR2 is FYNNEI. V dropped 3 bases and J dropped 5 bases, with 5 bases sitting between them. This CDR3 is built from 12 residues. The CDR3 is CASSDRENIQYF. CDR3 DNA sequence: TGTGCCAGCAGTGACAGGGAAAACATTCAGTACTTC.

V usage is TRBV5-6 and J usage is TRBJ1-1; D remains ambiguous. CDR3 length: 13 amino acids. CDR1 SGHDT and CDR2 YYEEEE come from the germline V gene. The V end was cut by 0 bases, the J end by 3 bases, with 6 bases between. The CDR3, as DNA: TGTGCCAGCAGCTTGGGGGCCTACACTGAAGCTTTCTTT. It encodes CASSLGAYTEAFF.

This rearrangement joins TRBV28 to TRBJ2-3; D gene uncertain. This CDR3 is 15 amino acids long. V lost 8 bases and J lost 0, with 15 bases in between. Germline V gives CDR1 MDHEN, CDR2 SYDVKM. This CDR3 reads CASETASLSTDTQYF. CDR3 nucleotides: TGTGCCAGCGAAACAGCATCCCTTAGCACAGATACGCAGTATTTT.

The chain combines TRBV27 with TRBJ1-3; 8 nucleotides agree with TRBD1. The CDR3 loop spans 16 amino acids. J lost 1 base, V lost 5 bases, and 7 bases had no gene match. Per the germline V gene, CDR1 is MNHEY and CDR2 is SMNVEV (reference sequence). Here the CDR3 reads CASSRGRGLSGNTIYF. As DNA, the CDR3 is TGTGCCAGCAGTCGAGGCAGGGGGCTTTCTGGAAACACCATATATTTT.

The chain combines TRBV11-2 with TRBJ1-1, with no clear D. The germline gives CDR1 SGHAT, CDR2 FQNNGV. This CDR3 contains 14 residues. V lost 2 bases to trimming and J lost 3 bases, with 10 bases between them. The CDR3 region has the DNA TGTGCCAGCAGCTTAACGGGGTTTGACACTGAAGCTTTCTTT. This sequence encodes CASSLTGFDTEAFF.

The chain employs TRBV9 and TRBJ1-5; possibly TRBD1 for D (5 bases). Germline V gene data show CDR1 as SGDLS and CDR2 as YYNGEE. The CDR3 is made up of 15 amino acids. V was shortened by 1 base and J by 1 base, with 9 bases between the two germline ends. The CDR3 DNA is TGTGCCAGCAGCGTACAGGGATGGAGCAATCAGCCCCAGCATTTT. This codes for CASSVQGWSNQPQHF.

This clone has only one observation. The chain links TRBV7-2 to TRBJ2-1, with 10 positions matching TRBD2. Trimming at V came to 3 bases and at J to 7 bases, leaving 3 bases not matched to a gene. This CDR3 contains 14 residues. The germline gives CDR1 SGHTA, CDR2 FQGNSA. CDR3 loop: CASSFSGGNNEQFF. CDR3 sequence (DNA): TGTGCCAGCAGCTTTAGCGGGGGGAATAATGAGCAGTTCTTC. The entire variable domain, with the rest obtained from reference TRBV7-2 and TRBJ2-1, is as follows: GAGVSQSPSNKVTEKGKDVELRCDPISGHTALYWYRQSLGQGLEFLIYFQGNSAPDKSGLPSDRFSAERTGGSVSTLTIQRTQQEDSAVYLCASSFSGGNNEQFFGPGTRLTVL.

This clone was picked up a small number of times. The germline gene is not matched at one end of the junction; a read error may be the cause. This chain uses TRBV7-9 with TRBJ1-6, with D unresolved. CDR1 and CDR2 (germline): SEHNR, FQNEAQ (reference sequence). This CDR3 contains 15 residues. The CDR3 loop is CASSTDRSYDSPLHF. Written as DNA, the CDR3 is TGTGCCAGCAGCACAGATCGCTCCTATGATTCACCCCTCCACTTT.

There are a few counts of this clone. The V and J genes are TRBV2 and TRBJ2-7; weak D call: TRBD2 (5 bases). Germline V gene data show CDR1 as SNHLY and CDR2 as FYNNEI. The CDR3 contains 11 residues. Trimming took off 7 bases at V and 4 bases at J, with 8 bases between the two ends. The CDR3 DNA follows: TGTGCCAGCACCGAGGGATACGAGCAGTACTTC. Encoded protein: CASTEGYEQYF.

The chain couples TRBV6-6 to TRBJ2-7; 11 bases map to TRBD2. Trimming cost V 8 bases and J 3 bases; bases outside gene matches: 6. CDR3 length: 14 amino acids. CDR1 is MNHNY and CDR2 is SVGAGI in the germline V gene (reference sequence). The DNA of the CDR3 is TGTGCCAGCCAGGGTAGCGGGGGGGGCTACGAGCAGTACTTC. It yields the protein CASQGSGGGYEQYF.